This TCR beta chain comes out of a study of OX40 agonist ivuxolimab in advanced cancers. Study-level findings and limits: Clonal expansion was seen in CD4+ and CD8+ blood T cells by week 6 at 0.1 to 3.0 mg/kg.

This clone came up a few times. Antigen specificity is unknown. Profiling relied on immunoSEQ multiplex PCR, and the TCRdb table lists in-frame clones only, not all of them. Of 35,000 to 50,000 clones listed, around nine tenths are singletons. Germline CDR1 and CDR2: SNHLY and FYNNEI. The CDR3 has 15 residues. V dropped 6 bases and J dropped 1 base, with 14 bases sitting between them. This sequence originates from an adult with an advanced solid tumor such as melanoma, head and neck, liver or kidney cancer. Specimen: CD4+ or CD8+ T cells sorted from blood, collected in a trial of the OX40 agonist ivuxolimab. The V gene is TRBV2, the J gene TRBJ2-3; D is perhaps TRBD1 or TRBD2 (5 bases each). The CDR3 DNA reads TGTGCCAGCAGCCAACTAGTGGGGGGCACAGATACGCAGTATTTT. This translates into CASSQLVGGTDTQYF.